This TCR beta chain was documented in a study of beta chain features in type 1 diabetes. As for the study in general: All samples together contributed 107,917,701 sorted cells for examination. Whole-study findings and limits: Whether HLA type influences TCRB rearrangement remained unresolved here. In the patient group, naive, central memory and Treg TCRB repertoires seemed more alike than in the healthy donor group. Moderate yet significant TCRB CDR3 shortening was seen in Type 1 diabetes patients in all four CD4+ subsets.

This clone was seen more than once but under ten times. As yet, its antigen is unknown. Different DNA sequences within this sample yield the same CDR3. The authors reverse transcribed all of the isolated RNA, so sequencing captured expressed TCRB transcripts. Clones were read by immunoSEQ multiplex PCR, and TCRdb kept only the in-frame ones, dropping some. The table lists around 200,000 clones, less than 15% of them singletons. Germline loops: CDR1 SGHAT, CDR2 FQDESV (reference sequence). The germline V and J ends were trimmed by 5 bases and 2 bases, with 9 bases remaining between them. This CDR3 has 13 amino acids.

The chain uses TRBV11-1 and TRBJ2-5; possible D gene TRBD2, 6 bases. This sequence was found in a woman between 18 and 29 years old in good health. The sample taken for sequencing was central memory CD4+ T cells from blood. CDR3 loop: CASSRGTQETQYF. Here the CDR3 DNA reads TGTGCCAGCAGCCGCGGGACTCAAGAGACCCAGTACTTC.